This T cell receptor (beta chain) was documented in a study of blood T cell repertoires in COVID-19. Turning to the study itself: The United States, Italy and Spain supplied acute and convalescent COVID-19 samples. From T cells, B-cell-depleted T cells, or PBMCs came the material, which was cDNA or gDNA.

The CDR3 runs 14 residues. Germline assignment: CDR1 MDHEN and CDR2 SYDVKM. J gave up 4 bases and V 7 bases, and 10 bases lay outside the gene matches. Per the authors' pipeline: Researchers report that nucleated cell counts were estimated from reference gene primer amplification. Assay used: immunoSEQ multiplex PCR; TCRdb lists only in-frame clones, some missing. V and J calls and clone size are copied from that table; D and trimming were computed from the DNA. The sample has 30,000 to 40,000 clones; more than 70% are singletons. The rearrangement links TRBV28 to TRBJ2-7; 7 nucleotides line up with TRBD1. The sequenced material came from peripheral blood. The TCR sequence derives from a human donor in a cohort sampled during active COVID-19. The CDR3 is CASNDGTAEYEQYF. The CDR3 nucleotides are TGTGCCAGCAATGACGGGACAGCAGAGTACGAGCAGTACTTC.